The T cell receptor (beta chain) under discussion was sequenced for a study of cytomegalovirus exposure and HLA in healthy donors. 60 Vbeta and 13 Jbeta primers were used in PCR. Libraries were prepared by immunoSEQ multiplex PCR; TCRdb keeps only in-frame clonotypes and omits some of them. This table has 30,000 to 45,000 clones, 75% to 85% appearing once. The CDR3 runs to 15 residues. Germline V gene sequence: CDR1 SGHRS, CDR2 YFSETQ. Trimming left V 3 bases short and J 4 bases short, with 16 bases between. The sequencing input was PBMCs. The sequence was collected from a middle-aged woman in good health and CMV-seronegative. This rearrangement joins TRBV5-1 to TRBJ1-1; D may be TRBD1 (6 bases). CDR3 coding DNA: TGCGCCAGCAGCTCCGGGTTCGGGGGGCCCACTGAAGCTTTCTTT. Its protein product is CASSSGFGGPTEAFF.